A selection of T cell receptor beta chains follows, all from one sample in a study of post-analysis software for immune sequencing data. TCRdb passed the PCR reads through MiXCR, listing each CDR3 protein once. In the table there are 600,000 to 700,000 distinct CDR3 sequences, over 45% of which are singletons. Source material: blood. The receptors derive from a girl aged 2 to 10 with multiple sclerosis. Both conserved end residues are part of each CDR3. Rows give clone size only sometimes, using once, few, many, or a class for an expanded clone.

once	TRBV19	TRBJ2-1	CASREASRYNEQFF
-	TRBV6-1	TRBJ1-1	CASSGLPNTEAFF
-	TRBV29-1	-	CSAKTSGGDGGIQYF
few	TRBV7-3	TRBJ2-3	CASSPRTSADISTDTQYF
few	TRBV24-1	TRBJ2-4	CATSDPGTNIQYF
-	TRBV10-3	TRBJ1-2	CAISDPAVGRANYGYTF
few	TRBV5-1	TRBJ1-2	CASSFLQGPNTANYGYTF
-	TRBV20-1	TRBJ2-3	CSARARGGLATDTQYF
-	TRBV7-6	TRBJ2-1	CASSSSRGYNEQFF
-	TRBV20-1	TRBJ2-7	CSARPLRDSFYEQYF
-	TRBV29-1	TRBJ2-5	CSVPHPLPGQGQETQYF
-	TRBV6-6	TRBJ1-6	CASSLFPGSNSPLHF
-	TRBV4-1	TRBJ2-1	CASSHGGSGTSGTSGSYNEQFF
-	TRBV29-1	TRBJ2-3	CSVDQGRFADTQYF
-	TRBV20-1	TRBJ2-3	CSAISSGGDTQYF
few	TRBV7-8	TRBJ2-5	CASSLASSGMWETQYF
-	TRBV25-1	TRBJ2-1	CASSWTSGGNIPYNEQFF
-	TRBV20-1	TRBJ2-7	CSAPTFSTSGIPREQYF
once	TRBV12-3/TRBV12-4	TRBJ2-1	CASSLVGGPGEQFF
-	TRBV7-2	TRBJ2-7	CASSLRPGMVYEQYF
-	TRBV7-2	-	CASSFRWETQYF
few	TRBV10-3	-	CAISEGSGSAQGEQYF
-	TRBV3-1	TRBJ2-5	CASSPGTVETQYF
-	TRBV20-1	TRBJ1-5	CSANIGTGDQPQHF
few	TRBV25-1	TRBJ2-7	CASSVRAQQYF
few	TRBV6-1	TRBJ2-1	CASRAGTSAHEQFF
-	TRBV2	TRBJ1-2	CASSEVQPYGYTF
-	TRBV7-2	TRBJ2-1	CASSQDRGGNEQFF
-	TRBV5-1	TRBJ2-3	CASGEGQGVRDTQYF
once	TRBV4-2	TRBJ1-2	CAGSQTGSDGYTF
-	TRBV7-2	TRBJ1-1	CASRLDSLNTEAFF
-	TRBV20-1	TRBJ2-5	CSAATSEETQYF
-	TRBV20-1	TRBJ1-1	CSATRRASNTEAFF
-	TRBV7-6	TRBJ2-5	CASSFTGGGGETQYF
-	TRBV12-5	TRBJ1-2	CASGLGQGDTGYGYTF
-	TRBV20-1	TRBJ2-2	CSARGRRVSGELFF
-	TRBV7-9	TRBJ1-2	CASSLAGGSGYTF
-	TRBV19	TRBJ2-7	CASTENSYEQYF
-	TRBV5-1	TRBJ1-1	CASSFKGTTEAFF
-	TRBV4-3	TRBJ1-1	CASSHGGQPVTEAFF
-	TRBV7-2	TRBJ2-3	CASSLIRDRGTDTQYF
-	TRBV20-1	TRBJ2-5	CSAIQTSGEETQYF
-	TRBV6-4	TRBJ2-1	CASSARLEDYNEQFF
-	TRBV7-9	TRBJ1-2	CASSLRYYGYIF
few	TRBV12-5	TRBJ2-1	CASGLVSLVTSGAQQFF